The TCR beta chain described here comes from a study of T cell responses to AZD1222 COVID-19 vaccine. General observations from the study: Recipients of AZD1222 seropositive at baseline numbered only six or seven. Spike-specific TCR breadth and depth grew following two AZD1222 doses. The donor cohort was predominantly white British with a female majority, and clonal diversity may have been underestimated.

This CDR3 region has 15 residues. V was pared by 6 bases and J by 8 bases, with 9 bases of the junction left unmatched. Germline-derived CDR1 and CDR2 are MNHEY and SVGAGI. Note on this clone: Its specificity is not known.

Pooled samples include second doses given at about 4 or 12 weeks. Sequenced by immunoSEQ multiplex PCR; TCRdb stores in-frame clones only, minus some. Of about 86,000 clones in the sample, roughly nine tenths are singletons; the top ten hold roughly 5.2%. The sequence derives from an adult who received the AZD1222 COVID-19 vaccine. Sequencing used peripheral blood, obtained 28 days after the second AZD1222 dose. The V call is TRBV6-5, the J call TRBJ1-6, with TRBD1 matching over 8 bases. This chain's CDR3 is CASSLRDRLHSPLHF. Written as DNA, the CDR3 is TGTGCCAGCAGCCTCCGGGACAGGCTCCATTCACCCCTCCACTTT.